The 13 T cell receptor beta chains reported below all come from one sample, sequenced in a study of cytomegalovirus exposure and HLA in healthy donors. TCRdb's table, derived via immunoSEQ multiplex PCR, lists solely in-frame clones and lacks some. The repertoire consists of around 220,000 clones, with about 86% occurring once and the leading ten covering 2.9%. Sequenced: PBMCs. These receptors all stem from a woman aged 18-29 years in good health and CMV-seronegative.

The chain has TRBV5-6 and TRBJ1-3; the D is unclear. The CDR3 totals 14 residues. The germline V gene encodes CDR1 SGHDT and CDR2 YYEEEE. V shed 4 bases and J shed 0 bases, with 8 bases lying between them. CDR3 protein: CASSETPSGNTIYF. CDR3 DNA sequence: TGTGCCAGCAGCGAAACTCCCTCTGGAAACACCATATATTTT. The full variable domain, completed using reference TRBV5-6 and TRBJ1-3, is DAGVTQSPTHLIKTRGQQVTLRCSPKSGHDTVSWYQQALGQGPQFIFQYYEEEERQRGNFPDRFSGHQFPNYSSELNVNALLLGDSALYLCASSETPSGNTIYFGEGSWLTVV.

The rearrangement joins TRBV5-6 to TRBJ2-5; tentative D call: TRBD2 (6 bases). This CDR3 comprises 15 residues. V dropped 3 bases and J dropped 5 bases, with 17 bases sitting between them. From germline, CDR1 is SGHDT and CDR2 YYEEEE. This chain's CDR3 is CASSSVRGMGETQYF. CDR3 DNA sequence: TGTGCCAGCAGCTCGGTCCGGGGGATGGGGGAGACCCAGTACTTC.

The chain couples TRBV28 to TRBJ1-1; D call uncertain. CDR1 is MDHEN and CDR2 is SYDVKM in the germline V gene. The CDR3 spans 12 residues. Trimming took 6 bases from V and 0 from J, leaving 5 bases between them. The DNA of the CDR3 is TGTGCCAGCAGGCGGCTGAACACTGAAGCTTTCTTT. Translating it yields CASRRLNTEAFF.

The CDR3 spells CASSQDLAGGPYNEQFF. The CDR3 DNA is TGCGCCAGCAGCCAAGATTTAGCGGGAGGGCCCTACAATGAGCAGTTCTTC. The chain uses TRBV4-3 and TRBJ2-1; 11 bases are shared with TRBD2. J was trimmed by 2 bases and V by 0 bases; bases with no gene match: 3. The germline gives CDR1 LGHNA, CDR2 YSLEER. The CDR3 runs to 17 residues.

The CDR3, as DNA: TGTGCCAGCAGCTTGGCGGCTAGCGGGAGGAATGAGCAGTTCTTC. This translates into CASSLAASGRNEQFF. The rearrangement joins TRBV5-5 to TRBJ2-1; 11 bases map to TRBD2. CDR3 length: 15 amino acids. The germline V gene encodes CDR1 SGHKS and CDR2 YYEKEE (reference sequence). Trimming took 0 bases from V and 7 from J; bases not matched to a gene: 3.

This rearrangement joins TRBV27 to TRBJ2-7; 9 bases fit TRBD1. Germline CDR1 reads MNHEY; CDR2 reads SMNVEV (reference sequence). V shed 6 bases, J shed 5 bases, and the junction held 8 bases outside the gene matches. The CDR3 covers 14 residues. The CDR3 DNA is TGTGCCAGCAGCTTCCAGACAGGGGGTGACGAGCAGTACTTC. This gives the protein CASSFQTGGDEQYF.

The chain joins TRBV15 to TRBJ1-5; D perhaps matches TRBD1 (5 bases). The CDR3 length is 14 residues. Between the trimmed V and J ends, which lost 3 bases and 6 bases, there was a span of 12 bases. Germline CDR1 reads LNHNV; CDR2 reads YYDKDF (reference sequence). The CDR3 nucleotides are TGTGCCACCAGCAGGGGCAGGGTTGGTCAGCCCCAGCATTTT. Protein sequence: CATSRGRVGQPQHF.

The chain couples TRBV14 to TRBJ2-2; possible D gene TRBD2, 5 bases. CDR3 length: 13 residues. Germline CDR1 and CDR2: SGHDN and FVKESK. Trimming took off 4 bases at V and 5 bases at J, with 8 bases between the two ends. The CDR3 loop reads CASSPRATGELFF. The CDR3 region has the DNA TGTGCCAGCAGCCCGAGGGCAACCGGGGAGCTGTTTTTT. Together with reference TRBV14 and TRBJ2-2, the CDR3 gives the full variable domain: EAGVTQFPSHSVIEKGQTVTLRCDPISGHDNLYWYRRVMGKEIKFLLHFVKESKQDESGMPNNRFLAERTGGTYSTLKVQPAELEDSGVYFCASSPRATGELFFGEGSRLTVL.

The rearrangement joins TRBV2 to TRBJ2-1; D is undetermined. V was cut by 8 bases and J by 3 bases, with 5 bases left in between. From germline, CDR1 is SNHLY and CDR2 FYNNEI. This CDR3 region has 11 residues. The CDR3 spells CASHFYNEQFF. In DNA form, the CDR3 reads TGTGCCAGCCACTTCTACAATGAGCAGTTCTTC.

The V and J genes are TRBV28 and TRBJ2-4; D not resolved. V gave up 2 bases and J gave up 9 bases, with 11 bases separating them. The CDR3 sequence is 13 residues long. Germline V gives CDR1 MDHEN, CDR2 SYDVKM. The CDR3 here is CASSLRLVRIQYF. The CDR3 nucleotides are TGTGCCAGCAGTTTACGTTTAGTACGCATTCAGTACTTC.

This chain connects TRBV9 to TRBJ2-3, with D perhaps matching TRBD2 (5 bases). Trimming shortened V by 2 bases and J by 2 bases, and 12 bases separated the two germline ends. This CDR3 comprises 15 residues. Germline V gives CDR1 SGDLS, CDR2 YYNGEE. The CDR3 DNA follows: TGTGCCAGCAGCGTTAGCGCTAGAGACACAGATACGCAGTATTTT. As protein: CASSVSARDTDTQYF.

The CDR3 DNA reads as TGCGCCAGCAGCTGGACAGGGGGCAATCAGCCCCAGCATTTT. Translated, it gives CASSWTGGNQPQHF. This rearrangement joins TRBV5-1 to TRBJ1-5, with 9 bases fitting TRBD1. With 3 bases clipped from V and 2 bases from J, the junction kept 0 bases outside the gene matches. The CDR3 runs 14 residues. Per germline, CDR1 SGHRS and CDR2 YFSETQ.

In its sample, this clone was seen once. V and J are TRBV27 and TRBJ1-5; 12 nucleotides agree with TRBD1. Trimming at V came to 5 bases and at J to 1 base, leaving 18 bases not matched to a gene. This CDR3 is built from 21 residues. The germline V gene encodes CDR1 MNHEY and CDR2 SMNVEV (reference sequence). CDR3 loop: CASSPIVPGGTGGTSNQPQHF. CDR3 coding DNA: TGTGCCAGCAGTCCTATCGTCCCCGGGGGGACAGGGGGCACCAGCAATCAGCCCCAGCATTTT.